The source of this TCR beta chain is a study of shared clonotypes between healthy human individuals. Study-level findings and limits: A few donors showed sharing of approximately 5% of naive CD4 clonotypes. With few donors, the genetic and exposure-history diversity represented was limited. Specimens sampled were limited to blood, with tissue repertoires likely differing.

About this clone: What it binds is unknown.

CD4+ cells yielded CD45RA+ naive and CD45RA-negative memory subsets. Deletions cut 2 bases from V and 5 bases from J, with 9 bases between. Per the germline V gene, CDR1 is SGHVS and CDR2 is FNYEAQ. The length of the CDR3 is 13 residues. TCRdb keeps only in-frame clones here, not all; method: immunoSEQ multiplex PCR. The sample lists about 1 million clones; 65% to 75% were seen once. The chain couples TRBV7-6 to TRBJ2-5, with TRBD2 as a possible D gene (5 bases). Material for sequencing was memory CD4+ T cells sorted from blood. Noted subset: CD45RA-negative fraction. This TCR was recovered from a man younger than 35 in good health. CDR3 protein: CASSLSGTETQYF. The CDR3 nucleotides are TGTGCCAGCAGCTTAAGCGGTACGGAGACCCAGTACTTC.